This TCR beta chain was sequenced during a study of blood T cell repertoires in COVID-19. As for the study in general: Italy, Spain and the United States were the sources of the convalescent and acute COVID-19 samples. T cells, B-cell-depleted T cells, or PBMCs supplied cDNA or gDNA.

Looked up from germline, CDR1 is SGHRS and CDR2 is YFSETQ. V lost 4 bases and J lost 4, with 17 bases in between. The CDR3 loop spans 15 amino acids. Each participant's cohort was designated according to participant-reported clinical history. Authors' analysis steps: Reference gene primer amplification gave nucleated cell count estimates. Generated by immunoSEQ multiplex PCR, the TCRdb table keeps only in-frame clones and is missing some. The V and J calls and clone size are taken from that table; D and trimming were inferred from the DNA. The sample has under 450,000 clones; more than 75% are singletons.

The chain links TRBV5-1 to TRBJ1-1, with D possibly matching TRBD1 (5 bases). This sequence originates from a woman in her twenties or thirties who had recovered from COVID-19. The sample consisted of PBMCs or T cells enriched from blood (not recorded which). The CDR3 reads CASSPRGGQGTEAFF. For the CDR3, the DNA is TGCGCCAGCAGCCCAAGGGGAGGGCAAGGCACTGAAGCTTTCTTT.